The entry below describes one T cell receptor beta chain. Its recognized antigen is unknown. Base qualities were left out, and no much larger clone turns up one base away. V is pared back by 7 bases and J by 0 bases, with 10 bases lying between the germline termini. The CDR3, from cysteine to phenylalanine, totals 13 residues. CDR3 DNA is the only sequence kept; it has 39 bases, read in frame from the first base. The germline V gene (reference sequence) gives CDR1 as MNHEY and CDR2 as SMNVEV. This entry belongs to a study of shared clonotypes between healthy human individuals (TCRdb year 2020). About the investigation overall: A few men and a couple of women, aged 18 to 49 years, made up the cohort. Per donor, three plates each were used for CD4 naive and CD4 memory, two for CD8 naive, and one for CD8 memory. Blood TCR repertoires of roughly five healthy adults were deeply sequenced to estimate repertoire size and the extent of clonotype sharing between individuals. To increase sequencing depth and limit assay-specific biases, different laboratories used diverse techniques to prepare libraries and sequence TCR repertoires. Leukapheresis yielded between about 0.94 and 9.5 billion PBMCs per donor.

General conclusions and limits of the study: Sharing across several donors was observed for approximately 5% of naive CD4, over 3% of naive CD8, 2% to 2.5% of memory CD4, and approximately 0.41% of memory CD8 clonotypes. Higher generation probabilities were observed for clonotypes shared by all four sorted-subset donors than for non-shared clonotypes. The small number of donors limited the genetic and exposure-history diversity represented. Rarefaction of sorted-subset datasets indicated incomplete sequencing despite the large sequencing depth. Larger estimated clonotype richness was generally found for naive subsets than for memory subsets. Sampling was restricted to blood, and TCR repertoires in tissues likely differ from the TCR repertoires found in blood. Pairwise subsampling indicated that sequencing depth was expected to affect the degree of clonotype sharing among donors.

Using the deep immunoSEQ assay, TCR CDR3 regions were amplified from genomic DNA by multiplex PCR. Extracted genomic DNA from each cell subset was spread evenly across all wells of several immunoSEQ 96-well plates, with each plate serving as a replicate. For sorted subsets, about 200 ng genomic DNA, equal to tens of thousands of T cell genomes, was loaded into each replicate PCR. The purified libraries were quantified using a Qubit 3.0 fluorometer, sized with a Bioanalyzer 2100, and then quantified again using the KAPA Library Quantification kit. Every immunoSEQ 96-well plate was sequenced on a separate single-read 150-cycle Illumina NextSeq 550 flow cell. The authors' pipeline ran thus. Because only junctional sequences without quality scores were contained in the immunoSEQ output, filtering matching that applied to full-length reads could not be performed. Sequences were annotated with PyIR, a Python wrapper for IgBLAST v1.9, using IMGT germline references to assign V/J genes and CDR3. Any read was removed if the V/J assignment was weak (E-value above 1e-6), the CDR3 was missing, or the read contained stop codons, out-of-frame junctions, or ambiguous translated residues. V3J clonotypes were defined by identical inferred V gene, J gene, and CDR3 amino acid sequence. The percentage overlap between two repertoires was calculated by dividing the number of shared unique clonotypes by the size of the smaller repertoire. Three approaches were used to assess repertoire richness: RTK rarefaction, the Chao1 estimator, and Recon v2.1 estimates of unobserved clonotypes. Generation probabilities were computed with OLGA for all TCRbeta clonotypes obtained by the gDNA method from several donors. Sourced from immuneACCESS, this table was stored by TCRdb with only in-frame sequences that have V and J called. A share of the clones is absent; for the studies checked, an unresolved V gene accounts for under half, and the remainder has no known explanation. The V and J calls and clone size were taken over from that table, and D and trimming were inferred from the DNA. In this sample the table shows more than 550,000 clones, roughly 94% of which occur a single time. Jointly, the top ten make up about a quarter of the sample.

CD8 naive samples consisted of CD45RO-negative cells that were positively selected for CCR7, yielding a CD45RA+CCR7+ population without TemRA cells. Healthy HIV-negative adults with no recently reported acute infections or vaccinations were included as donors. All donors were Caucasian adults living in Nashville, Tennessee, USA. Blood was obtained by leukapheresis, after which PBMCs were separated by Ficoll-Histopaque density gradient centrifugation and cryopreserved in liquid nitrogen vapor phase. Purity and quantity of every magnetically sorted T cell population were checked by analytical flow cytometry. Genomic DNA was isolated from every sorted fraction and measured by UV absorbance on a Nanodrop 2000c.

The V and J segments used are TRBV27 and TRBJ2-7; the D gene is unclear. The TCR originated in a man under 40 in good health. The sequencing input was naive CD8+ T cells sorted from blood. Per the publication, the cell subset or site label means: CD45RA+CCR7+. The DNA reads as follows: TGTGCCAGCAATCCGGGCGGCTCCTACGAGCAGTACTTC. Its amino acids are CASNPGGSYEQYF.